The clone carrying this T cell receptor (beta chain) was counted ten times or more. Its specificity is not known. This sample is part of a study of early T cells in non-severe SARS-CoV-2 infection. The overall study: Sequencing of unsorted whole blood was done on bulk RNA, leaving chains unpaired. Notes on the study in general: Comparison of clonotypes with VDJdb favored anti-spike CD8 responses while missing private and CD4 specificities.

This CDR3 spans 15 amino acids. Germline values: CDR1 SGHRS, CDR2 YFSETQ. V lost 2 bases and J 6 bases, leaving 15 bases between the germline ends. Each cDNA molecule carried a unique molecular identifier. In TCRdb, the 5' RACE reads were re-called with MiXCR into one record per CDR3 protein. The sample shows roughly 50,000 distinct CDR3 sequences, roughly 8.8% of them seen only once. The chain links TRBV5-1 to TRBJ2-1, with a weak D call TRBD2 (5 bases). The sequenced material came from whole blood. This TCR derives from an adult who was a healthcare worker with PCR-confirmed SARS-CoV-2 infection or an uninfected control (not recorded which). The CDR3 loop is CASSLVTGRTNEQFF. CDR3 DNA sequence: TGCGCCAGCAGCTTAGTCACGGGAAGAACCAATGAGCAGTTCTTC.